This T cell receptor beta chain was sequenced for a study of beta chain features in type 1 diabetes. Study observations and caveats: A definitive answer on HLA type influencing TCRB rearrangement was not reached here. Patients' naive, central memory and Treg TCRB repertoires seemed closer to one another than those of healthy donors.

V was shortened by 2 bases and J by 0 bases, with 12 bases between the two germline ends. Germline values: CDR1 LNHDA, CDR2 SQIVND (reference sequence). The CDR3 is 16 residues long. In regard to this clone: Its antigen is currently unknown.

As every portion of the isolated RNA was reverse transcribed, the sequencing read expressed TCRB transcripts. Repertoires were generated with immunoSEQ multiplex PCR, while TCRdb's copy carries only in-frame clones and drops some. The sample lists 120,000 to 150,000 clones, around 50% occurring once. The sequence was obtained from a man aged 18 to 29 in good health. The V gene is TRBV19, the J gene TRBJ2-3; no definite D call. Sequencing was carried out using Tregs from blood. The CDR3 DNA reads as TGTGCCAGTAGTATATCTGGGCGATTCAGCACAGATACGCAGTATTTT. It specifies CASSISGRFSTDTQYF.